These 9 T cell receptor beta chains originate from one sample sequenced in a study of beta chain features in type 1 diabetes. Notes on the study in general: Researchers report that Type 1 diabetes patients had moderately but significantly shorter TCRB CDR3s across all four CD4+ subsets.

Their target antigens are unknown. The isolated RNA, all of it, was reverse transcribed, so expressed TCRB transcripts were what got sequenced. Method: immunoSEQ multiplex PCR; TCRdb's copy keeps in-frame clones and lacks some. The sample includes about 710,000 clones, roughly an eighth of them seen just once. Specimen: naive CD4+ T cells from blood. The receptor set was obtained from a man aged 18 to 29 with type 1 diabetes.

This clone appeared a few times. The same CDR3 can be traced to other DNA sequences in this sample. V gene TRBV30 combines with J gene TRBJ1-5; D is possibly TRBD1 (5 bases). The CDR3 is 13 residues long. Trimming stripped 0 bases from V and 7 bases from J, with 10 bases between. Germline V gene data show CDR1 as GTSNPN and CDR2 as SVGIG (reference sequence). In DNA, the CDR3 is TGTGCCTGGAGTGTACGGGGCTCCCAGCCCCAGCATTTT. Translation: CAWSVRGSQPQHF.

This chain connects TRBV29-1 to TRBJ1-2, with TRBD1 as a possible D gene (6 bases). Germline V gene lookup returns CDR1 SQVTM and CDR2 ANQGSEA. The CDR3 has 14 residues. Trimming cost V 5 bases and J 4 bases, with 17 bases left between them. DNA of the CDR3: TGCAGCGTTACCCCTTTACAGGGTACCTATGGCTACACCTTC. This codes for CSVTPLQGTYGYTF.

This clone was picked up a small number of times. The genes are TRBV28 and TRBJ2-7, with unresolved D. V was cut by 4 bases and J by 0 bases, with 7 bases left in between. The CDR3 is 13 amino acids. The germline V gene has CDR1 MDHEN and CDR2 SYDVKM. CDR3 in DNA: TGTGCCAGCAGTTGGACCAACTCCTACGAGCAGTACTTC. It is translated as CASSWTNSYEQYF. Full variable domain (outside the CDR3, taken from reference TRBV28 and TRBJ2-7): DVKVTQSSRYLVKRTGEKVFLECVQDMDHENMFWYRQDPGLGLRLIYFSYDVKMKEKGDIPEGYSVSREKKERFSLILESASTNQTSMYLCASSWTNSYEQYFGPGTRLTVT.

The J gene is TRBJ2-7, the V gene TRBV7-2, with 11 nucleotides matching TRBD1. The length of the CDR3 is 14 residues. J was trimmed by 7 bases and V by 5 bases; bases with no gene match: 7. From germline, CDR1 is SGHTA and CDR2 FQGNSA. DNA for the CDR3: TGTGCCAGCAGCCGTGGGACAGGGGGGCTGGAGCAGTACTTC. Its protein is CASSRGTGGLEQYF.

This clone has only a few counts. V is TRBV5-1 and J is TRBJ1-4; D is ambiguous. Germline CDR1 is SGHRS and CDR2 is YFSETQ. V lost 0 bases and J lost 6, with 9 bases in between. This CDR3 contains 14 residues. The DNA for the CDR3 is TGCGCCAGCAGCTTGGTAACAGCTGATGAAAAACTGTTTTTT. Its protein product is CASSLVTADEKLFF.

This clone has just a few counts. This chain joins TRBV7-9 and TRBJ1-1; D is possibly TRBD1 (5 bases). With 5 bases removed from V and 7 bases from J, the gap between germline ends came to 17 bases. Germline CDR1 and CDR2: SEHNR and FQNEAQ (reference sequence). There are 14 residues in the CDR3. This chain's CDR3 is CASSPRGTLDEAFF. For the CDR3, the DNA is TGTGCCAGCAGCCCCAGAGGGACCCTGGATGAAGCTTTCTTT.

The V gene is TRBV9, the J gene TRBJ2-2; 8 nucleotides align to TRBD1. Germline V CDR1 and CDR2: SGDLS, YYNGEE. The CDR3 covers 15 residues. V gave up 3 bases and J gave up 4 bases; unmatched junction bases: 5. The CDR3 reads CASSERTGITGELFF. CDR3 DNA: TGTGCCAGCAGCGAGCGGACAGGGATCACCGGGGAGCTGTTTTTT.

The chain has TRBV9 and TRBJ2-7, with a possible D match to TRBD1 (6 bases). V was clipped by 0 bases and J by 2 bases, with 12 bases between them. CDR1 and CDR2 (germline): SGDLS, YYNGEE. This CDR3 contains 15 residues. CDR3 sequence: CASSVGPGETYEQYF. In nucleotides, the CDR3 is TGTGCCAGCAGCGTAGGGCCAGGGGAGACCTACGAGCAGTACTTC.

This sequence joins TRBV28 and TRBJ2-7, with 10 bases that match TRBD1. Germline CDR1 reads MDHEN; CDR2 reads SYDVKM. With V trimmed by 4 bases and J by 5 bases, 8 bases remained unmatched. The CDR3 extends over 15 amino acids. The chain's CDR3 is CASSSPGTGDHEQYF. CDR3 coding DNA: TGTGCCAGCAGTTCCCCCGGGACAGGGGACCACGAGCAGTACTTC.